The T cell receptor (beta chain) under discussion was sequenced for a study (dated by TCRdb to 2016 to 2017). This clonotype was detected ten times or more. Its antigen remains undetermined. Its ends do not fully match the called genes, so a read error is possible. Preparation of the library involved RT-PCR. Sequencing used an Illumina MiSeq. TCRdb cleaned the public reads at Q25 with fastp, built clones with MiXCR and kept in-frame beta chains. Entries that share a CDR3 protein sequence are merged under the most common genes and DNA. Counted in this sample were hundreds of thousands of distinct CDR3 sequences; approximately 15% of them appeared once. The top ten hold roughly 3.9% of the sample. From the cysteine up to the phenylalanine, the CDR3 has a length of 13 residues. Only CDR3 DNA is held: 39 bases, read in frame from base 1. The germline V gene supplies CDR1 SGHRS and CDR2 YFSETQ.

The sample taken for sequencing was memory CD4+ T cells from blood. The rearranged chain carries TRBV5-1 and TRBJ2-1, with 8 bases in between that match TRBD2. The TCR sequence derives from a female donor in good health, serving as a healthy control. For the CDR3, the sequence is CASSQGLDRLTVF. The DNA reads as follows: TGCGCCAGCAGCCAGGGACTAGATCGCCTAACTGTCTTC.